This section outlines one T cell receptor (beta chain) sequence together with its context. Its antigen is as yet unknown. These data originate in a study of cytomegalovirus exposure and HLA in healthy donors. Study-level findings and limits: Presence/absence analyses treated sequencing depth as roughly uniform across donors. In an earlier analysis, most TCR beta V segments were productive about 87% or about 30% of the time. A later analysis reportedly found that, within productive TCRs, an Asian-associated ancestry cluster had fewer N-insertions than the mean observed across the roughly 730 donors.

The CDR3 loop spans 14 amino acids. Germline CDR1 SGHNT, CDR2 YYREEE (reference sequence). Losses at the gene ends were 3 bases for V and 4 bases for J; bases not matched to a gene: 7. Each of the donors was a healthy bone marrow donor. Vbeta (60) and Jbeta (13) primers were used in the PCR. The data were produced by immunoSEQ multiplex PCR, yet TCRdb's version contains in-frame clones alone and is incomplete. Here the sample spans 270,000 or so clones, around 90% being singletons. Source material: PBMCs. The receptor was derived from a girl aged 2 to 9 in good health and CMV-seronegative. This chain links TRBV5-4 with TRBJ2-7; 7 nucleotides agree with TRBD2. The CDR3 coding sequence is TGTGCCAGCAGCTCTGGGACTACTAGGTACGAGCAGTACTTC. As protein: CASSSGTTRYEQYF.